The 11 T cell receptor beta chains below were found in one sample sequenced in a study of Ad26.COV2.S vaccination and SARS-CoV-2 variants. The sample's treatment: some 20 received Ad26.COV2.S at low or high dose, single or two shots; roughly five received placebo; per-sample allocation not given. Day 63 after the first injection of vaccine or placebo was the sampling time. Here immunoSEQ multiplex PCR was the method, and the copy in TCRdb shows in-frame clones only, minus some. The sample consists of over 400,000 clones, about 90% of them appearing once. The sample in question was peripheral blood, obtained in a trial of Ad26.COV2.S vaccine versus placebo. Receptor source: a person aged 18-60 years who received the Ad26.COV2.S COVID-19 vaccine or a placebo.

The chain has TRBV9 and TRBJ1-2; D is unclear. The V gene's germline CDR1 is SGDLS and CDR2 YYNGEE. V was pared by 1 base and J by 4 bases, with 8 bases between. The CDR3 has 13 residues. CDR3 loop: CASSVRGGYGYTF. The CDR3 DNA sequence: TGTGCCAGCAGCGTACGGGGTGGCTATGGCTACACCTTC. The full variable domain, with the rest looked up from reference TRBV9 and TRBJ1-2, is DSGVTQTPKHLITATGQRVTLRCSPRSGDLSVYWYQQSLDQGLQFLIQYYNGEERAKGNILERFSAQQFPDLHSELNLSSLELGDSALYFCASSVRGGYGYTFGSGTRLTVV.

The V call is TRBV6-6, the J call TRBJ1-2, with D uncertain. CDR1 and CDR2 (germline): MNHNY, SVGAGI (reference sequence). V was clipped by 6 bases and J by 1 base, with 6 bases between them. This CDR3 spans 12 amino acids. For the CDR3, the DNA is TGTGCCAGCAGAAAAAGTAACTATGGCTACACCTTC. This translates into CASRKSNYGYTF.

The chain has TRBV10-3 and TRBJ1-2; D is possibly TRBD1 (6 bases). This CDR3 region has 16 residues. The ends were cut back, 6 bases at V and 3 bases at J, with 20 bases in the middle. The germline gives CDR1 ENHRY, CDR2 SYGVKD. The CDR3 loop is CAIRPSGGALDYGYTF. In DNA, the CDR3 is TGTGCCATCAGGCCCTCGGGGGGGGCATTGGACTATGGCTACACCTTC.

The DNA of the CDR3 is TGTGCCAGTAGTATGGGTACAGCTACCGGGGAGCTGTTTTTT. Its protein is CASSMGTATGELFF. The rearrangement joins TRBV19 to TRBJ2-2; D gene uncertain. V was trimmed by 3 bases and J by 5 bases, leaving 10 bases between them. Germline V gene lookup returns CDR1 LNHDA and CDR2 SQIVND (reference sequence). The CDR3 sequence is 14 residues long.

This chain uses TRBV4-3 with TRBJ2-7; D remains ambiguous. CDR3 length: 15 amino acids. Germline V gene sequence: CDR1 LGHNA, CDR2 YSLEER. V was pared by 0 bases and J by 2 bases, with 11 bases between. The CDR3 DNA follows: TGCGCCAGCAGCCAAGATAGTGGGCCCGCCTACGAGCAGTACTTC. Encoded protein: CASSQDSGPAYEQYF.

This rearrangement joins TRBV5-6 to TRBJ1-5; possibly TRBD1 for D (5 bases). Trimming removed 1 base from V and 2 bases from J, with 13 bases in between. Germline CDR1 reads SGHDT; CDR2 reads YYEEEE. The CDR3 spans 16 residues. CDR3: CASSLSKGGGNQPQHF. As DNA, the CDR3 is TGTGCCAGCAGCTTGAGTAAAGGAGGGGGCAATCAGCCCCAGCATTTT. Full variable domain (rest looked up from reference TRBV5-6 and TRBJ1-5): DAGVTQSPTHLIKTRGQQVTLRCSPKSGHDTVSWYQQALGQGPQFIFQYYEEEERQRGNFPDRFSGHQFPNYSSELNVNALLLGDSALYLCASSLSKGGGNQPQHFGDGTRLSIL.

This rearrangement joins TRBV11-2 to TRBJ1-2; D might be TRBD1 (5 bases). The ends were cut back, 5 bases at V and 3 bases at J, with 10 bases in the middle. The germline V gene has CDR1 SGHAT and CDR2 FQNNGV. There are 13 residues in the CDR3. The CDR3 spells CASSLGTDYGYTF. CDR3 DNA: TGTGCCAGCAGCCTCGGGACGGACTATGGCTACACCTTC.

The chain combines TRBV19 with TRBJ2-1; D might be TRBD2 (5 bases). The CDR3 covers 16 residues. Trimming shortened V by 4 bases and J by 0 bases, and 13 bases separated the two germline ends. The germline gives CDR1 LNHDA, CDR2 SQIVND (reference sequence). The DNA of the CDR3 is TGTGCCAGTAGTAGAGGGTTAAGCCTCTCCTACAATGAGCAGTTCTTC. Protein: CASSRGLSLSYNEQFF.

The chain combines TRBV5-1 with TRBJ2-3; D perhaps matches TRBD1 (6 bases). The CDR3 totals 13 residues. Deletions cut 4 bases from V and 5 bases from J, with 11 bases between. From germline, CDR1 is SGHRS and CDR2 YFSETQ. CDR3 amino acids: CASSVGAGDTQYF. CDR3 coding DNA: TGCGCCAGCAGCGTGGGGGCGGGAGATACGCAGTATTTT.

CDR3 sequence reads: CASSSTSTEQYF. The CDR3, as DNA: TGTGCCAGCAGTTCGACTAGCACCGAGCAGTACTTC. V usage is TRBV6-5 and J usage is TRBJ2-7, with 7 bases that match TRBD2. V shed 4 bases, J shed 6 bases, and the junction held 3 bases outside the gene matches. Germline V gives CDR1 MNHEY, CDR2 SVGAGI. The CDR3 has 12 residues.

The genes are TRBV6-5 and TRBJ1-4; D possibly corresponds to TRBD1 (6 bases). Trimming removed 6 bases at V and 8 bases at J, with 19 bases between. The CDR3 consists of 15 residues. Germline CDR1 is MNHEY and CDR2 is SVGAGI. CDR3 in amino acids: CASSRTPGGLEKLFF. CDR3 nucleotide sequence: TGTGCCAGCAGCCGAACTCCGGGGGGCTTAGAAAAACTGTTTTTT.